These 12 T cell receptor beta chains came from one sample sequenced in a study of blood T cell repertoires in COVID-19. Method: immunoSEQ multiplex PCR; TCRdb's copy keeps in-frame clones and lacks some. The sample holds under 80,000 clones, around 90% seen once. The sample was peripheral blood. All receptors derive from a human donor in a cohort sampled during active COVID-19.

The chain links TRBV7-3 to TRBJ2-2; 7 nucleotides match TRBD2. The CDR3 loop spans 16 amino acids. Germline CDR1 is SGHTA and CDR2 is FQGTGA. The J segment lost 5 bases and the V segment lost 2 bases, leaving 8 bases of the junction unmatched. This CDR3 reads CASSLRATGRTGELFF. The DNA for the CDR3 is TGTGCCAGCAGCTTACGGGCAACCGGGAGGACCGGGGAGCTGTTTTTT.

The V and J genes are TRBV3-1 (or the pseudogene TRBV3-2) and TRBJ2-1, with D perhaps TRBD1 (5 bases). This CDR3 has 16 residues. Trimming took 3 bases from V and 7 from J, leaving 19 bases between them. CDR1 is LGHDT and CDR2 is YNNKEL in the germline V gene (reference sequence). The CDR3 sequence: CASSQRVVGRVNEQFF. CDR3 sequence (DNA): TGTGCCAGCAGCCAGCGAGTGGTGGGGCGAGTGAATGAGCAGTTCTTC.

This sequence joins TRBV5-1 and TRBJ1-1; TRBD1 agrees at 7 bases. The CDR3 has 13 amino acids. Per germline, CDR1 SGHRS and CDR2 YFSETQ. The V segment lost 2 bases and the J segment 3 bases; nucleotides outside the gene matches: 1. Here the CDR3 reads CASSFQGDTEAFF. The CDR3 DNA reads TGCGCCAGCAGCTTTCAGGGGGACACTGAAGCTTTCTTT.

The V gene is TRBV7-2, the J gene TRBJ2-7; 12 bases align to TRBD2. The CDR3 is 15 amino acids. The V gene's germline CDR1 is SGHTA and CDR2 FQGNSA. V lost 4 bases and J lost 7; bases outside the gene matches: 8. CDR3 bases: TGTGCCAGCAGCTCGCGACTAGCGGGAGTGGGTGAGCAGTACTTC. It encodes CASSSRLAGVGEQYF. Complete variable domain (other parts from reference TRBV7-2 and TRBJ2-7): GAGVSQSPSNKVTEKGKDVELRCDPISGHTALYWYRQSLGQGLEFLIYFQGNSAPDKSGLPSDRFSAERTGGSVSTLTIQRTQQEDSAVYLCASSSRLAGVGEQYFGPGTRLTVT.

The chain combines TRBV6-5 with TRBJ1-1; no clear D gene. V was cut by 2 bases and J by 1 base, with 14 bases left in between. Germline CDR1 is MNHEY and CDR2 is SVGAGI. The CDR3 loop spans 16 amino acids. CDR3 coding DNA: TGTGCCAGCAGTTACACCGGGGTAGTGAAGAACACTGAAGCTTTCTTT. It is translated as CASSYTGVVKNTEAFF.

The chain has TRBV3-1 (or the pseudogene TRBV3-2) and TRBJ2-2; D remains ambiguous. Germline V gene sequence: CDR1 LGHDT, CDR2 YNNKEL (reference sequence). This CDR3 region has 12 residues. Trimming shortened V by 4 bases and J by 8 bases, and 8 bases separated the two germline ends. CDR3 coding DNA: TGTGCCAGCAGCCTATTCCGGGGGGAGCTGTTTTTT. Protein: CASSLFRGELFF.

The rearrangement links TRBV19 to TRBJ1-6; D not resolved. Trimming stripped 4 bases from V and 3 bases from J, with 10 bases between. Looked up from germline, CDR1 is LNHDA and CDR2 is SQIVND (reference sequence). The CDR3 spans 15 residues. The CDR3 DNA sequence: TGTGCCAGTAGTACAACCGGGATCTATAATTCACCCCTCCACTTT. Amino acids: CASSTTGIYNSPLHF.

The rearrangement joins TRBV27 to TRBJ1-6, with a weak D call TRBD1 (5 bases). Germline V gene sequence: CDR1 MNHEY, CDR2 SMNVEV (reference sequence). Trimming took off 9 bases at V and 7 bases at J, with 22 bases between the two ends. This CDR3 is 16 amino acids long. The CDR3 protein is CAREGGVGQGNSPLHF. In nucleotides, the CDR3 is TGTGCCAGGGAGGGAGGGGTCGGACAAGGGAATTCACCCCTCCACTTT.

In its sample, this clone was seen once. One junction end disagrees with the germline gene, perhaps due to a read error. The rearrangement links TRBV6-6 to TRBJ1-1; 7 bases are shared with TRBD1. The CDR3 covers 12 residues. Germline V gives CDR1 MNHNY, CDR2 SVGAGI (reference sequence). CDR3 sequence (DNA): TGTGCCAGCAGCGACAGGGCTGAGAGGGGCGGCTTT. Amino acid sequence: CASSDRAERGGF.

CDR3 DNA: TGTGCCAGCAGTGAAGGAGCGAGGGGGAAGGATTTCACTGAAGCTTTCTTT. This sequence encodes CASSEGARGKDFTEAFF. V is TRBV6-1 and J is TRBJ1-1, with D possibly being TRBD1 (6 bases). Per the germline V gene, CDR1 is MNHNS and CDR2 is SASEGT. The V and J ends lost 1 base and 4 bases respectively, with 19 bases between them. The CDR3 length is 17 residues.

The V and J genes are TRBV28 and TRBJ1-2; D is unclear. CDR3 length equals 13 residues. Trimming cost V 3 bases and J 5 bases, with 10 bases left between them. The germline CDR1 and CDR2 sequences are MDHEN and SYDVKM. The CDR3 protein is CASSLGEGYGYTF. CDR3 sequence (DNA): TGTGCCAGCAGTTTGGGCGAGGGATATGGCTACACCTTC.

This rearrangement joins TRBV6-5 to TRBJ1-2; D is perhaps TRBD1 (6 bases). Germline lookup yields CDR1 MNHEY and CDR2 SVGAGI. This CDR3 is 14 amino acids long. With 5 bases removed from V and 8 bases from J, the gap between germline ends came to 18 bases. In DNA form, the CDR3 reads TGTGCCAGCAGTAACCACATAAGGACAGACGGCTACACCTTC. Its protein product is CASSNHIRTDGYTF.